The subject of this entry is one T cell receptor (beta chain). This entry is derived from a study of blood T cell repertoires in COVID-19. Per the study methods: The assay estimated nucleated cells by amplifying reference gene primers. The assay was immunoSEQ multiplex PCR, and TCRdb's table has in-frame clones only and misses some. Clone size and V and J calls were adopted from that table, with D and trimming inferred from the DNA. This table holds roughly 97,000 clones, 82% found once. Trimming at V came to 1 base and at J to 8 bases, leaving 4 bases not matched to a gene. From germline, CDR1 is SGHTA and CDR2 FQGNSA. The CDR3 runs to 14 residues.

The receptor comes from a man in his sixties with acute or convalescent COVID-19. V gene TRBV7-2 combines with J gene TRBJ2-1; 8 bases are a match to TRBD2. The material sequenced was peripheral blood. CDR3 in DNA: TGTGCCAGCAGCTTAGAACTAGCGGTGGATGAGCAGTTCTTC. As protein: CASSLELAVDEQFF.